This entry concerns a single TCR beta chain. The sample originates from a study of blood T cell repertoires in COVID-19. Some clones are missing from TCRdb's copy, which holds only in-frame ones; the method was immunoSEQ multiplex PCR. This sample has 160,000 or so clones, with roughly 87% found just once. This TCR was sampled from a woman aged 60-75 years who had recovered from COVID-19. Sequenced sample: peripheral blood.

The CDR3 spells CATSGTGGSTNEKLFF. CDR3 DNA: TGTGCCACCAGCGGGACAGGGGGTTCAACTAATGAAAAACTGTTTTTT. The chain is built from TRBV15 and TRBJ1-4, with 11 bases identical to TRBD1. After removal of 5 bases from V and 0 bases from J, the junction contained 2 bases not matched to a gene. The V gene's germline CDR1 is LNHNV and CDR2 YYDKDF (reference sequence). The CDR3 covers 16 residues.